This passage covers 32 T cell receptor beta chains from one sample sequenced in a study of shared T cell receptors in the human thymus. Data came from immunoSEQ multiplex PCR; TCRdb stores just in-frame clones and leaves some out. The repertoire holds 500,000 to 750,000 clones, with more than 75% as singletons. These same data were also listed under a study on human thymus T cells.

Sequenced sample: thymocytes. Receptors were obtained from a boy under two years old with a congenital heart defect.

The CDR3: CASAGTSGRSSYNEQFF. The CDR3 nucleotides are TGTGCCAGCGCCGGGACTAGCGGGAGGAGCTCCTACAATGAGCAGTTCTTC. The chain has TRBV6-4 and TRBJ2-1, with 15 bases that match TRBD2. The CDR3 contains 17 residues. CDR1 is MRHNA, CDR2 SNTAGT, per germline. The J segment lost 0 bases and the V segment lost 8 bases, leaving 5 bases of the junction unmatched.

This chain joins TRBV30 and TRBJ1-1; 9 nucleotides match TRBD1. Germline V gene data show CDR1 as GTSNPN and CDR2 as SVGIG (reference sequence). The V segment lost 8 bases and the J segment 5 bases; nucleotides outside the gene matches: 9. CDR3 length: 13 amino acids. CDR3 coding DNA: TGTGCCGGGGACACAGGGGGCGAGACTGAAGCTTTCTTT. This codes for CAGDTGGETEAFF. The full variable domain, rest sourced from reference TRBV30 and TRBJ1-1, is SQTIHQWPATLVQPVGSPLSLECTVEGTSNPNLYWYRQAAGRGLQLLFYSVGIGQISSEVPQNLSASRPQDRQFILSSKKLLLSDSGFYLCAGDTGGETEAFFGQGTRLTVV.

V gene TRBV10-3 combines with J gene TRBJ2-1; 10 bases align to TRBD2. This CDR3 comprises 13 residues. Germline assignment: CDR1 ENHRY and CDR2 SYGVKD. The trim removed 11 bases at V and 9 bases at J, leaving 10 bases unmatched. CDR3 in DNA: TGTGCCGTGACTAGCGGGCCCGTCGGTGAGCAGTTCTTC. This encodes CAVTSGPVGEQFF.

The rearrangement joins TRBV6-5 to TRBJ1-2; 8 bases map to TRBD1. The germline gives CDR1 MNHEY, CDR2 SVGAGI. V was clipped by 2 bases and J by 8 bases; unmatched bases: 7. The CDR3 extends over 14 amino acids. CDR3 residues: CASSYQTGEKGYTF. The DNA for the CDR3 is TGTGCCAGCAGTTACCAGACAGGGGAGAAAGGCTACACCTTC.

The chain joins TRBV27 to TRBJ1-5, with D unclear. CDR1 is MNHEY and CDR2 is SMNVEV in the germline V gene (reference sequence). This CDR3 is 14 amino acids long. Trimming removed 6 bases at V and 5 bases at J, with 14 bases between. The CDR3 loop reads CASRNTRDHQPQHF. DNA for the CDR3: TGTGCCAGCAGAAATACGCGGGATCATCAGCCCCAGCATTTT.

V is TRBV28 and J is TRBJ2-7; 7 bases are a match to TRBD1. The CDR3 extends over 14 amino acids. J gave up 6 bases and V 6 bases, and 11 bases lay outside the gene matches. Germline CDR1 reads MDHEN; CDR2 reads SYDVKM. CDR3 sequence (DNA): TGTGCCAGCAGGCCAGGGGGTGCCCTAGTCGAGCAGTACTTC. Translated: CASRPGGALVEQYF.

Here the CDR3 reads CASSEVAISNEQFF. The CDR3 DNA sequence: TGTGCCAGTAGTGAGGTAGCGATTAGCAATGAGCAGTTCTTC. J is TRBJ2-1 and V is TRBV19, with a possible D match to TRBD2 (5 bases). The CDR3 is made up of 14 amino acids. V dropped 5 bases and J dropped 6 bases, with 14 bases sitting between them. Per germline, CDR1 LNHDA and CDR2 SQIVND (reference sequence).

The J gene is TRBJ2-3, the V gene TRBV27; 13 nucleotides agree with TRBD2. Germline V CDR1 and CDR2: MNHEY, SMNVEV (reference sequence). After removal of 4 bases from V and 5 bases from J, the junction contained 9 bases not matched to a gene. The CDR3 totals 17 residues. The CDR3 is CASSSKGLAGVIDTQYF. CDR3 nucleotide sequence: TGTGCCAGCAGTTCCAAAGGACTAGCGGGAGTCATAGATACGCAGTATTTT.

The chain links TRBV11-2 to TRBJ1-4, with D tentatively TRBD1 (6 bases). The CDR3 extends over 14 amino acids. Per germline, CDR1 SGHAT and CDR2 FQNNGV. Trimming shortened V by 6 bases and J by 7 bases, and 15 bases separated the two germline ends. CDR3 sequence (DNA): TGTGCCAGCAGGAGGAGAGGGGGTGGTGAAAAACTGTTTTTT. Translating gives CASRRRGGGEKLFF.

The chain employs TRBV27 and TRBJ2-1; TRBD2 matches at 11 bases. This CDR3 has 17 residues. V lost 3 bases, J lost 0 bases, and 4 bases stayed unmatched. Looked up from germline, CDR1 is MNHEY and CDR2 is SMNVEV (reference sequence). This CDR3 reads CASSFLAGGPSYNEQFF. DNA of the CDR3: TGTGCCAGCAGTTTCCTAGCGGGAGGCCCCTCCTACAATGAGCAGTTCTTC.

This clone has more than one count but fewer than ten. V is TRBV28 and J is TRBJ2-7; 7 nucleotides agree with TRBD1. This CDR3 is built from 14 residues. Germline CDR1 reads MDHEN; CDR2 reads SYDVKM. V gave up 6 bases and J gave up 0 bases; unmatched junction bases: 5. The CDR3 is CASSYGQVSYEQYF. The CDR3 DNA sequence: TGTGCCAGCAGCTACGGACAGGTCTCCTACGAGCAGTACTTC.

This chain links TRBV4-3 with TRBJ2-1, with 11 nucleotides matching TRBD2. V gave up 0 bases and J gave up 8 bases; unmatched junction bases: 6. The germline V gene has CDR1 LGHNA and CDR2 YSLEER. CDR3 length equals 16 residues. In DNA, the CDR3 is TGCGCCAGCAGCCAAGACCGGACTAGCGGGTCGGATGAGCAGTTCTTC. It yields the protein CASSQDRTSGSDEQFF.

The chain has TRBV15 and TRBJ1-1; a possible D gene is TRBD1 (6 bases). Trimming stripped 0 bases from V and 7 bases from J, with 15 bases between. The CDR3 is 15 amino acids. Germline V gives CDR1 LNHNV, CDR2 YYDKDF (reference sequence). CDR3 nucleotide sequence: TGTGCCACCAGCAGAGAACGACACAGGGCACGTGAAGCTTTCTTT. Residues: CATSRERHRAREAFF.

This sequence joins TRBV6-5 and TRBJ2-3, with 8 bases aligning to TRBD2. There are 15 residues in the CDR3. With V trimmed by 4 bases and J by 3 bases, 6 bases remained unmatched. CDR1 is MNHEY and CDR2 is SVGAGI in the germline V gene. CDR3 DNA sequence: TGTGCCAGCAGTTTTGGCGGGAGGCCGACAGATACGCAGTATTTT. This sequence encodes CASSFGGRPTDTQYF.

V gene TRBV15 combines with J gene TRBJ2-1; TRBD2 aligns across 8 bases. Trimming removed 9 bases from V and 10 bases from J; junction bases left unmatched: 17. This CDR3 has 15 amino acids. CDR1 is LNHNV, CDR2 YYDKDF, per germline (reference sequence). CDR3 protein: CATPVSGRVGWEQFF. In DNA form, the CDR3 reads TGTGCCACGCCCGTGAGCGGGAGAGTCGGATGGGAGCAGTTCTTC.

This chain links TRBV5-1 with TRBJ2-7, with 7 positions matching TRBD1. CDR3 length equals 16 residues. Trimming cost V 5 bases and J 1 base; bases outside gene matches: 12. Germline values: CDR1 SGHRS, CDR2 YFSETQ. As DNA, the CDR3 is TGCGCCAGCAGGATTGGACAGGCCGAGGGGTCCTACGAGCAGTACTTC. It specifies CASRIGQAEGSYEQYF.

The chain employs TRBV25-1 and TRBJ2-3; D gene ambiguous. The CDR3 consists of 13 residues. In germline, CDR1 is MGHDK, CDR2 SYGVNS. Trimming shortened V by 1 base and J by 5 bases, and 7 bases separated the two germline ends. As DNA, the CDR3 is TGTGCCAGCAGTGAATCCCCGGGAGATACGCAGTATTTT. It encodes CASSESPGDTQYF. Full variable domain (outside the CDR3, taken from reference TRBV25-1 and TRBJ2-3): EADIYQTPRYLVIGTGKKITLECSQTMGHDKMYWYQQDPGMELHLIHYSYGVNSTEKGDLSSESTVSRIRTEHFPLTLESARPSHTSQYLCASSESPGDTQYFGPGTRLTVL.

The V call is TRBV5-4, the J call TRBJ2-7, with D tentatively TRBD1 (6 bases). Germline lookup yields CDR1 SGHNT and CDR2 YYREEE (reference sequence). The CDR3 contains 15 residues. Trimming took off 3 bases at V and 2 bases at J, with 15 bases between the two ends. The DNA of the CDR3 is TGTGCCAGCAGCTCCTCAGGAGACAGGACCTACGAGCAGTACTTC. It is translated as CASSSSGDRTYEQYF.

This chain joins TRBV4-2 and TRBJ1-2, with 7 bases matching TRBD1. The ends lost 4 bases at V and 9 bases at J; junction bases unmatched: 11. Germline CDR1 reads LGHNA; CDR2 reads YNFKEQ. This CDR3 has 14 amino acids. The CDR3 nucleotides read TGTGCCAGCAGCCTATCACGCCACAGGGGAAGCTACACCTTC. It translates to CASSLSRHRGSYTF.

The V gene is TRBV25-1, the J gene TRBJ2-5; 13 bases map to TRBD2. Germline V gene sequence: CDR1 MGHDK, CDR2 SYGVNS. This CDR3 is built from 15 residues. V dropped 4 bases and J dropped 3; count of bases not matched to a gene: 2. This chain's CDR3 is CASSGGLAGEETQYF. The CDR3 region has the DNA TGTGCCAGCAGTGGAGGACTAGCGGGAGAAGAGACCCAGTACTTC.

The chain carries TRBV4-3 and TRBJ2-5, with TRBD2 matching over 12 bases. J lost 11 bases, V lost 0 bases, and 19 bases had no gene match. Germline CDR1 and CDR2: LGHNA and YSLEER. CDR3 size: 19 residues. CDR3 sequence: CASSQEPGGRLAGVGEQYF. Here the CDR3 DNA reads TGCGCCAGCAGCCAAGAGCCGGGGGGAAGACTAGCGGGAGTGGGAGAGCAGTACTTC.

A few counts support this clone. The genes are TRBV10-3 and TRBJ2-7; 8 bases align to TRBD2. V trimming: 3 bases; J trimming: 0 bases; junction bases outside the gene matches: 10. CDR1 ENHRY and CDR2 SYGVKD come from the germline V gene. The CDR3 spans 17 residues. CDR3 bases: TGTGCCATCAGTGAAGCCGCCACGGGGGGGATCTCCTACGAGCAGTACTTC. Its protein product is CAISEAATGGISYEQYF.

The rearrangement uses TRBV13 and TRBJ2-1; 8 bases line up with TRBD2. The CDR3 contains 16 residues. CDR1 is PRHDT, CDR2 FYEKMQ, per germline (reference sequence). Trimming at V came to 4 bases and at J to 2 bases, leaving 7 bases not matched to a gene. This CDR3 is CASSSRRGGTYNEQFF. The CDR3 DNA reads TGTGCCAGCAGCTCCCGCCGGGGGGGCACCTACAATGAGCAGTTCTTC.

V usage is TRBV20-1 and J usage is TRBJ1-1, with 7 bases aligning to TRBD1. The CDR3 contains 11 residues. Germline-derived CDR1 and CDR2 are DFQATT and SNEGSKA (reference sequence). CDR3 sequence (DNA): TGCAGCGCGACGACAGGGACTGAAGCTTTCTTT. This codes for CSATTGTEAFF.

The chain recombines TRBV7-9 with TRBJ1-2, with D uncertain. V was cut by 5 bases and J by 8 bases, with 15 bases left in between. The CDR3 is 13 amino acids. Per germline, CDR1 SEHNR and CDR2 FQNEAQ (reference sequence). The CDR3: CASSPSDRNGYTF. CDR3 nucleotide sequence: TGTGCCAGCAGCCCTAGCGACCGGAACGGCTACACCTTC.

This chain joins TRBV13 and TRBJ2-3; 10 positions agree with TRBD1. With V trimmed by 6 bases and J by 3 bases, 6 bases remained unmatched. The CDR3 is 15 amino acids. In germline, CDR1 is PRHDT, CDR2 FYEKMQ (reference sequence). This CDR3 is CASSHGTGETDTQYF. CDR3 coding DNA: TGTGCCAGCAGTCATGGGACAGGGGAAACAGATACGCAGTATTTT.

This chain links TRBV15 with TRBJ2-2; D is perhaps TRBD1 (6 bases). The germline gives CDR1 LNHNV, CDR2 YYDKDF (reference sequence). The germline V and J ends were trimmed by 11 bases and 2 bases, with 15 bases remaining between them. CDR3 size: 14 residues. The CDR3 sequence: CASEWTENTGELFF. In DNA form, the CDR3 reads TGTGCCTCCGAATGGACAGAAAACACCGGGGAGCTGTTTTTT.

V usage is TRBV7-2 and J usage is TRBJ2-1; a possible D gene is TRBD1 (5 bases). This CDR3 has 17 residues. The germline V gene encodes CDR1 SGHTA and CDR2 FQGNSA. V lost 1 base, J lost 1 base, and 14 bases lay in between. DNA of the CDR3: TGTGCCAGCAGCTTAGGGGGCGTCCCTAGGTCCTACAATGAGCAGTTCTTC. The encoded protein is CASSLGGVPRSYNEQFF.

The chain couples TRBV2 to TRBJ1-2; D gene uncertain. V was trimmed by 2 bases and J by 8 bases, leaving 15 bases between them. CDR3 length: 14 residues. Germline V CDR1 and CDR2: SNHLY, FYNNEI. CDR3 in amino acids: CASSEPRGGRGYTF. In DNA form, the CDR3 reads TGTGCCAGCAGTGAACCACGAGGAGGTAGGGGCTACACCTTC.

The gene calls are TRBV27 and TRBJ1-4, with 7 bases fitting TRBD1. Germline V CDR1 and CDR2: MNHEY, SMNVEV (reference sequence). V shed 8 bases and J 2 bases; nucleotides not matched to a gene: 2. The CDR3 is 13 residues long. CDR3 sequence reads: CASGQATNEKLFF. CDR3 nucleotide sequence: TGTGCCAGCGGACAGGCGACTAATGAAAAACTGTTTTTT.

In this sample, this clone turned up once. The chain joins TRBV28 to TRBJ2-7; D is unresolved. The CDR3 extends over 13 amino acids. Germline assignment: CDR1 MDHEN and CDR2 SYDVKM. The V and J ends lost 8 bases and 0 bases respectively, with 11 bases between them. The CDR3 spells CASSPGPSYEQYF. As DNA, the CDR3 is TGTGCCAGCTCCCCGGGTCCCTCCTACGAGCAGTACTTC.

This chain connects TRBV11-1 to TRBJ1-1; 10 bases are shared with TRBD1. CDR1 and CDR2 (germline): SGHAT, FQDESV (reference sequence). V gave up 4 bases and J gave up 3 bases; unmatched junction bases: 14. CDR3 length: 18 residues. CDR3 sequence: CASSSQPGTGDGDTEAFF. Here the CDR3 DNA reads TGTGCCAGCAGCTCGCAACCCGGGACAGGGGATGGGGACACTGAAGCTTTCTTT.